The clone carrying this T cell receptor (beta chain) was observed many times. Its antigen is still unknown. One entry per CDR3 protein, called by TCRdb with MiXCR from the 5' RACE reads. Seen here are nearly 650,000 distinct CDR3 sequences, roughly 6.6% observed once, and the top ten hold approximately 1.5%. The source of the sample is a study of identical twins. Whole-study results and caveats: Alpha sequences out of frame and shared by twins had excess low generation probability. Models underpredicted monozygotic twin sharing of out-of-frame TCR alpha.

The V and J ends lost 5 bases and 4 bases, in that order; junction bases with no gene match: 7. CDR3 length equals 15 residues. The same sample was also used in a study of yellow fever vaccine responses in identical twins. That report notes: Vaccine-induced T cell responses in twins were reportedly observed to appear partly convergent, partly personalized.

The TCR was taken from a woman aged 18-29 years in good health. The specimen was PBMCs. The J gene is TRBJ2-5, the V gene TRBV12-3 or TRBV12-4, with TRBD2 matching 10 bases. The CDR3 DNA reads TGTGCCAGCAGTCTGAGCGGGGGGGGGCCAGAGACCCAGTACTTC. Its protein product is CASSLSGGGPETQYF.